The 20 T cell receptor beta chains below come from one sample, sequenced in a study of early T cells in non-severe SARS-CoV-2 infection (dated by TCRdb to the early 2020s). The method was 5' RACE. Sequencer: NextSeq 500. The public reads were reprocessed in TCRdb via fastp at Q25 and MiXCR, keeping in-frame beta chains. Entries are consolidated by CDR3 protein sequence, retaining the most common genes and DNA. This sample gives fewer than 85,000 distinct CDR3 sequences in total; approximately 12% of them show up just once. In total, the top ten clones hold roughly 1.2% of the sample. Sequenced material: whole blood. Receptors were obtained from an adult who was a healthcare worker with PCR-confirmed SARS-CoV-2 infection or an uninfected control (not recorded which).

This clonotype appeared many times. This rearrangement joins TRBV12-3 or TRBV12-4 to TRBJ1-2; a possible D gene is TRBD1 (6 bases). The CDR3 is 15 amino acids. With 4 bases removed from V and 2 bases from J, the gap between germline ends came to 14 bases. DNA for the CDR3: TGTGCCAGCAGTTACCGCAGGGGTGCGAACTATGGCTACACCTTC. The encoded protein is CASSYRRGANYGYTF.

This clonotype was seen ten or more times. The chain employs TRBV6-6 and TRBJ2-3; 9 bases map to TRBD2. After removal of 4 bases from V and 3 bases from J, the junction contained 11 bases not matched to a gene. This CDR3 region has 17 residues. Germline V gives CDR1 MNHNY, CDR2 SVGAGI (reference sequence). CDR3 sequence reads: CASSWDQAGGPTDTQYF. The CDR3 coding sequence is TGTGCCAGCAGTTGGGACCAGGCGGGGGGGCCTACAGATACGCAGTATTTT.

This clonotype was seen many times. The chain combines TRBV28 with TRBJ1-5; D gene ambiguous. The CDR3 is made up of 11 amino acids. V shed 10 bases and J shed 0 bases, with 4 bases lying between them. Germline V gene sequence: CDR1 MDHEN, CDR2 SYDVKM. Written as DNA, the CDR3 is TGTGCCATTTGTAGCAATCAGCCCCAGCATTTT. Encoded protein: CAICSNQPQHF.

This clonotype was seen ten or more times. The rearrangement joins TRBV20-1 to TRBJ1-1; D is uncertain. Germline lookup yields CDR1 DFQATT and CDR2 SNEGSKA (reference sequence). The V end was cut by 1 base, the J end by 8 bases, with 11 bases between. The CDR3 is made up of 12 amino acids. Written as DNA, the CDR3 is TGCAGTGCTAGAGGTGACACCAGCGAAGCTTTCTTT. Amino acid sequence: CSARGDTSEAFF.

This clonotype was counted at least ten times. The CDR3 DNA reads TGCAGTGCTAGGGAGGGGGGCCCAAACAATGAGCAGTTCTTC. Encoded protein: CSAREGGPNNEQFF. The chain uses TRBV20-1 and TRBJ2-1, with D possibly called TRBD1 or TRBD2 (6 bases each). The CDR3 spans 14 residues. Germline CDR1 is DFQATT and CDR2 is SNEGSKA (reference sequence). V dropped 3 bases and J dropped 5 bases, with 14 bases sitting between them.

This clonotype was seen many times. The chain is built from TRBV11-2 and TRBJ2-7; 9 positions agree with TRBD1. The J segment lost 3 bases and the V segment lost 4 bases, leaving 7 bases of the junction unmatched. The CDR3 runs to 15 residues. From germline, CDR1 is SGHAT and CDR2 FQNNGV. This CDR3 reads CASSWGQGNLYEQYF. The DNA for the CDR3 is TGTGCCAGCAGCTGGGGACAGGGAAATCTCTACGAGCAGTACTTC.

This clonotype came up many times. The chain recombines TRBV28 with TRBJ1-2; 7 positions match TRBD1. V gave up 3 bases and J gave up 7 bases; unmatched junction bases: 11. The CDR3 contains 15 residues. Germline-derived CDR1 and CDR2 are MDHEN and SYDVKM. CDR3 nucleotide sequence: TGTGCCAGCAGTTTTAACGTAGGGGGCGCGGCTGGCTACACCTTC. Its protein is CASSFNVGGAAGYTF.

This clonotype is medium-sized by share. The CDR3 loop reads CASSPGQSNEKLFF. CDR3 nucleotide sequence: TGTGCCAGCAGCCCGGGACAGTCTAATGAAAAACTGTTTTTT. The chain combines TRBV6-6 with TRBJ1-4; 7 bases match TRBD1. The V and J ends lost 6 bases and 3 bases, in that order; junction bases with no gene match: 4. The germline gives CDR1 MNHNY, CDR2 SVGAGI (reference sequence). The CDR3 has 14 amino acids.

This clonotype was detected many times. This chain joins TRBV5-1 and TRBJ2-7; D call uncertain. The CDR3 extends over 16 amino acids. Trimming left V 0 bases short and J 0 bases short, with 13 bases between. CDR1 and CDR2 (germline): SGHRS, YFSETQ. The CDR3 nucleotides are TGCGCCAGCAGCTTGGTACCGGGTTTTAGCTCCTACGAGCAGTACTTC. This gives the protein CASSLVPGFSSYEQYF.

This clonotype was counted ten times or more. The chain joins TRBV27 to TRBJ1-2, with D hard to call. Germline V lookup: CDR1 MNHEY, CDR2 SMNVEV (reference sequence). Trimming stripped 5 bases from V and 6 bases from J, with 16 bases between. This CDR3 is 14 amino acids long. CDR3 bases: TGTGCCAGCAGTCGAGGGTCTACGGATGATGGCTACACCTTC. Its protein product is CASSRGSTDDGYTF.

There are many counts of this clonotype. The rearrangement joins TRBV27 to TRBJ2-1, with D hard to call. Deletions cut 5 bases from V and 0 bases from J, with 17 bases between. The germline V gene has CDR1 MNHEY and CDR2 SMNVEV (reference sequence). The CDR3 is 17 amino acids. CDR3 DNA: TGTGCCAGCAGTCGCACCCTGACGCCGAGCTCCTACAATGAGCAGTTCTTC. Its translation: CASSRTLTPSSYNEQFF.

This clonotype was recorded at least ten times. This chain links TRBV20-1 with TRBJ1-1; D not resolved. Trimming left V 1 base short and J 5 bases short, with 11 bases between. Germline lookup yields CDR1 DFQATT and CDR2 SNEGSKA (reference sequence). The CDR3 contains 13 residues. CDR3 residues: CSARGVLGTEAFF. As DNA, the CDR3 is TGCAGTGCTAGAGGGGTCCTGGGGACTGAAGCTTTCTTT.

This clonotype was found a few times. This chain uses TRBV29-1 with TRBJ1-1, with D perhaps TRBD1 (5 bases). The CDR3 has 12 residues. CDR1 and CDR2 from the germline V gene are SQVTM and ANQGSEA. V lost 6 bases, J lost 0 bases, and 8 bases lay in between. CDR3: CSVGTLNTEAFF. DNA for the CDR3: TGCAGCGTCGGGACGTTGAACACTGAAGCTTTCTTT.

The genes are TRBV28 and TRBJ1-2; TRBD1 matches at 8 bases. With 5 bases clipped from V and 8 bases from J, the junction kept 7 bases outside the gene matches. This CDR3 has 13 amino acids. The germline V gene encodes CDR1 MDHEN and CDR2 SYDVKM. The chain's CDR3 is CASSPPGGRGYTF. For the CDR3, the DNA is TGTGCCAGCAGTCCCCCAGGGGGCCGGGGCTACACCTTC.

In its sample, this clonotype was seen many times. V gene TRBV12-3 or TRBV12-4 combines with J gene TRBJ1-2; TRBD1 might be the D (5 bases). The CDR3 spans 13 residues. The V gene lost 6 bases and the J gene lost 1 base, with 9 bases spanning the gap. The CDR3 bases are TGTGCCAGCAGCGACAGTCGTAACTATGGCTACACCTTC. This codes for CASSDSRNYGYTF.

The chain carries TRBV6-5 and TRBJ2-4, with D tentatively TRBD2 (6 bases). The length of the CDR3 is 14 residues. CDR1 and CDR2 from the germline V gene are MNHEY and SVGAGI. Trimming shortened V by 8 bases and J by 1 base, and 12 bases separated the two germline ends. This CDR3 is CASRTGVAKNIQYF. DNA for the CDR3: TGTGCCAGCCGAACGGGAGTTGCCAAAAACATTCAGTACTTC.

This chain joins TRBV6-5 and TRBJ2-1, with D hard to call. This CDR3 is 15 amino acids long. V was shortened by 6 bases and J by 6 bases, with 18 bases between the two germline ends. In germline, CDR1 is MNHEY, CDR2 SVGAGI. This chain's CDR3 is CASRPMGSRFNEQFF. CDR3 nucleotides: TGTGCCAGCAGGCCGATGGGTAGTCGGTTCAATGAGCAGTTCTTC.

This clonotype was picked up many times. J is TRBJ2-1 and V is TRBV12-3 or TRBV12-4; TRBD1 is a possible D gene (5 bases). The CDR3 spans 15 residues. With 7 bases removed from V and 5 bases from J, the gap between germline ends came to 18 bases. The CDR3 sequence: CASTRASSPHNEQFF. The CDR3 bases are TGTGCCAGCACCAGGGCCAGCTCCCCCCACAATGAGCAGTTCTTC.

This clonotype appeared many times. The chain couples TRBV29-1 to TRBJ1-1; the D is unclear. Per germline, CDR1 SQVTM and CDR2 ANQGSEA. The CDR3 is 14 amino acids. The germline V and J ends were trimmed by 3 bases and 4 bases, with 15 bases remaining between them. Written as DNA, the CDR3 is TGCAGCGTTGACACCACGTCGAAGGGCACTGAAGCTTTCTTT. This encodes CSVDTTSKGTEAFF.

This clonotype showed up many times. The DNA for the CDR3 is TGCGCCAGCAGCACAGCGAGGGGGGCCGGGGAGCTGTTTTTT. This sequence encodes CASSTARGAGELFF. The chain couples TRBV10-2 to TRBJ2-2; D is possibly TRBD1 or TRBD2 (6 bases each). Germline V gene data show CDR1 as WSHSY and CDR2 as SAAADI. CDR3 length: 14 residues. Deletions cut 6 bases from V and 6 bases from J, with 14 bases between.